The 18 T cell receptor beta chains below were found in one sample sequenced in a study of T cell responses to AZD1222 COVID-19 vaccine. Clones were read by immunoSEQ multiplex PCR, and TCRdb kept only the in-frame ones, dropping some. This table holds some 150,000 clones, more than 85% found once. Source: peripheral blood, taken on day 0 of AZD1222 vaccination. These receptors were taken from an adult in good health.

The rearrangement joins TRBV5-4 to TRBJ2-7; unclear D gene. The CDR3 extends over 14 amino acids. Germline CDR1 is SGHNT and CDR2 is YYREEE (reference sequence). The V gene lost 1 base and the J gene lost 4 bases, with 12 bases spanning the gap. The CDR3 nucleotides read TGTGCCAGCAGCTTGACTCCCGTTTTATACGAGCAGTACTTC. This translates into CASSLTPVLYEQYF.

In its sample, this clone was seen once. This chain connects TRBV2 to TRBJ2-2; D is possibly TRBD1 or TRBD2 (5 bases each). There are 13 residues in the CDR3. The germline V gene has CDR1 SNHLY and CDR2 FYNNEI. V was pared by 6 bases and J by 6 bases, with 11 bases between. The CDR3 DNA reads as TGTGCCAGCAGATACGGGGACGCCGGGGAGCTGTTTTTT. Encoded protein: CASRYGDAGELFF.

This chain joins TRBV7-2 and TRBJ2-5, with 9 bases identical to TRBD2. The length of the CDR3 is 16 residues. The germline V gene has CDR1 SGHTA and CDR2 FQGNSA. Unmatched junction bases numbered 8, after V lost 1 base and J lost 5 bases. Here the CDR3 reads CASSLDRPSGTETQYF. The CDR3 nucleotides are TGTGCCAGCAGCTTAGATAGGCCTAGCGGGACGGAGACCCAGTACTTC.

This chain connects TRBV4-3 to TRBJ2-7; 9 bases fit TRBD1. V trimming: 4 bases; J trimming: 2 bases; junction bases outside the gene matches: 6. Germline-derived CDR1 and CDR2 are LGHNA and YSLEER. This CDR3 spans 15 amino acids. The CDR3 bases are TGCGCCAGCAGCCGTACAGGGGGCTTCCCCTACGAGCAGTACTTC. This sequence encodes CASSRTGGFPYEQYF.

The gene calls are TRBV14 and TRBJ2-3; 7 positions agree with TRBD2. Germline V gene sequence: CDR1 SGHDN, CDR2 FVKESK. The junction had 9 bases not matched to a gene; V was cut back by 4 bases and J by 2 bases. There are 16 residues in the CDR3. CDR3 loop: CASSPTSVGPTDTQYF. In DNA, the CDR3 is TGTGCCAGCAGCCCAACTAGCGTGGGACCCACAGATACGCAGTATTTT.

The chain recombines TRBV18 with TRBJ2-7, with 15 positions matching TRBD2. This CDR3 region has 19 residues. After removal of 5 bases from V and 1 base from J, the junction contained 12 bases not matched to a gene. In germline, CDR1 is KGHSH, CDR2 LQKENI. CDR3 sequence: CASSATGTSGRSISYEQYF. CDR3 sequence (DNA): TGTGCCAGCTCAGCAACCGGGACTAGCGGGAGGTCCATATCCTACGAGCAGTACTTC.

The chain recombines TRBV28 with TRBJ2-7; weak D call: TRBD2 (6 bases). Trimming left V 1 base short and J 0 bases short, with 13 bases between. The CDR3 totals 16 residues. Germline CDR1 and CDR2: MDHEN and SYDVKM. CDR3 nucleotides: TGTGCCAGCAGTTTATCGCGGGGAGGAGGCTCCTACGAGCAGTACTTC. As protein: CASSLSRGGGSYEQYF.

The chain combines TRBV6-5 with TRBJ1-1; a possible D gene is TRBD1 (6 bases). Germline CDR1 is MNHEY and CDR2 is SVGAGI. The CDR3 contains 14 residues. The V gene lost 4 bases and the J gene lost 12 bases, with 21 bases spanning the gap. CDR3 nucleotide sequence: TGTGCCAGCAGTTCCGCTCCAAGACAGGCACAAACTTTCTTT. Its translation: CASSSAPRQAQTFF.

This chain connects TRBV5-1 to TRBJ2-7; a weak D match, TRBD1 (5 bases). The CDR3 length is 18 residues. Trimming cost V 4 bases and J 1 base, with 24 bases left between them. The germline gives CDR1 SGHRS, CDR2 YFSETQ. CDR3 coding DNA: TGCGCCAGCAGCCCCCGCCTTATACAGGCGTCCGATTCCTACGAGCAGTACTTC. Translated, it gives CASSPRLIQASDSYEQYF. Full variable domain (remainder filled in from reference TRBV5-1 and TRBJ2-7): KAGVTQTPRYLIKTRGQQVTLSCSPISGHRSVSWYQQTPGQGLQFLFEYFSETQRNKGNFPGRFSGRQFSNSRSEMNVSTLELGDSALYLCASSPRLIQASDSYEQYFGPGTRLTVT.

V usage is TRBV2 and J usage is TRBJ2-1; D unresolved. Germline CDR1 and CDR2: SNHLY and FYNNEI. V shed 2 bases and J shed 6 bases, with 2 bases lying between them. This CDR3 spans 11 amino acids. The CDR3 bases are TGTGCCAGCAGTGAACTCAATGAGCAGTTCTTC. It yields the protein CASSELNEQFF.

The V gene is TRBV6-1, the J gene TRBJ1-5, with 9 positions matching TRBD1. The trim removed 3 bases at V and 5 bases at J, leaving 5 bases unmatched. CDR3 length: 15 residues. Germline V gene lookup returns CDR1 MNHNS and CDR2 SASEGT. The CDR3 protein is CASSDPGQGHQPQHF. DNA for the CDR3: TGTGCCAGCAGTGATCCGGGACAGGGACATCAGCCCCAGCATTTT.

This clone was seen only once. The rearrangement joins TRBV27 to TRBJ1-2, with a possible D match to TRBD1 (5 bases). Trimming pared 1 base from V and 2 bases from J, leaving 11 bases between. CDR3 length equals 15 residues. Germline loops: CDR1 MNHEY, CDR2 SMNVEV (reference sequence). CDR3 DNA sequence: TGTGCCAGCAGTTTATTTTGGGGGGTCAACTATGGCTACACCTTC. Protein: CASSLFWGVNYGYTF.

The genes are TRBV12-5 and TRBJ2-7; 11 nucleotides match TRBD2. V dropped 0 bases and J dropped 0; count of bases not matched to a gene: 7. This CDR3 contains 18 residues. Germline V gene sequence: CDR1 LGHNT, CDR2 FRNRAP. The DNA of the CDR3 is TGTGCTAGTGGTTTGGTAGCTAGCGGGAGGCATAGCTCCTACGAGCAGTACTTC. Amino acid sequence: CASGLVASGRHSSYEQYF. The variable domain in full, completed from reference TRBV12-5 and TRBJ2-7, reads DARVTQTPRHKVTEMGQEVTMRCQPILGHNTVFWYRQTMMQGLELLAYFRNRAPLDDSGMPKDRFSAEMPDATLATLKIQPSEPRDSAVYFCASGLVASGRHSSYEQYFGPGTRLTVT.

This chain uses TRBV9 with TRBJ2-2, with TRBD2 identical over 8 bases. Germline lookup yields CDR1 SGDLS and CDR2 YYNGEE. The CDR3 length is 15 residues. The V gene end was trimmed by 4 bases and the J gene end by 1 base; junction bases not matched to a gene: 3. CDR3 sequence reads: CASSTTSGNTGELFF. The CDR3 DNA sequence: TGTGCCAGCAGCACCACTAGCGGGAACACCGGGGAGCTGTTTTTT.

In DNA form, the CDR3 reads TGCGCCAGCTCTGCTAAACTAGCGGTTGACAATGAGCAGTTCTTC. It translates to CASSAKLAVDNEQFF. The J gene is TRBJ2-1, the V gene TRBV10-2; TRBD2 aligns across 8 bases. Germline CDR1 reads WSHSY; CDR2 reads SAAADI. Unmatched junction bases numbered 11, after V lost 8 bases and J lost 5 bases. The CDR3 loop spans 15 amino acids.

The chain links TRBV25-1 to TRBJ1-5; the D is unclear. This CDR3 spans 12 amino acids. Trimming removed 4 bases from V and 7 bases from J, with 8 bases in between. Germline CDR1 and CDR2: MGHDK and SYGVNS. In DNA, the CDR3 is TGTGCCAGCAGTGGAGTCGGGCAGCCCCAGCATTTT. It is translated as CASSGVGQPQHF.

The V call is TRBV27, the J call TRBJ2-1; 7 nucleotides align to TRBD1. J gave up 6 bases and V 6 bases, and 14 bases lay outside the gene matches. Looked up from germline, CDR1 is MNHEY and CDR2 is SMNVEV (reference sequence). CDR3 length: 16 residues. The CDR3 DNA reads TGTGCCAGCAGGCCGGAGCAGACAGGGTCGCGCAATGAGCAGTTCTTC. This sequence encodes CASRPEQTGSRNEQFF.

The sample holds one count of this clone. The chain links TRBV6-5 to TRBJ2-7; 7 bases agree with TRBD2. J lost 7 bases, V lost 10 bases, and 16 bases had no gene match. Germline CDR1 reads MNHEY; CDR2 reads SVGAGI. The CDR3 is 14 amino acids. The CDR3 nucleotides are TGTGCCACCCAGAAGCGGGGCCTGGTCGGGGAGCAGTACTTC. This translates into CATQKRGLVGEQYF.